The TCR beta chain under discussion was sequenced for a study of Ad26.COV2.S vaccination and SARS-CoV-2 variants. Notes on the study in general: While placebo recipients had lower spike-specific TCR breadth, vaccine recipients had more.

With 8 bases clipped from V and 5 bases from J, the junction kept 13 bases outside the gene matches. Germline V lookup: CDR1 MNHNY, CDR2 SVGAGI (reference sequence). The CDR3 covers 15 residues. Treatment meaning: around 19 received Ad26.COV2.S at low or high dose, single or two shots; several received placebo; per-sample allocation not given. Collection of samples fell on day 63 after the first vaccine or placebo injection. The administered vaccine (an Ad26 vector) expressed Wuhan-strain SARS-CoV-2 spike. Remarks on this clone: What it binds is not known.

Clones were read by immunoSEQ multiplex PCR, and TCRdb kept only the in-frame ones, dropping some. The repertoire consists of 250,000 or so clones, with approximately 88% occurring once and the leading ten covering less than 3.5%. Specimen: peripheral blood, collected in a trial of Ad26.COV2.S vaccine versus placebo. This clonotype was sampled from a person between 18 and 60 years old who received the Ad26.COV2.S COVID-19 vaccine or a placebo. This sequence joins TRBV6-6 and TRBJ2-5, with 8 bases that match TRBD2. CDR3 in amino acids: CASEGSGGVKETQYF. The CDR3, as DNA: TGTGCCAGCGAGGGGAGCGGGGGAGTTAAGGAGACCCAGTACTTC.